The next 12 T cell receptor beta chains were all read from a single sample in a study of beta chain features in type 1 diabetes. The authors reverse transcribed all of the isolated RNA, so sequencing captured expressed TCRB transcripts. Method: immunoSEQ multiplex PCR; TCRdb's copy keeps in-frame clones and lacks some. This sample has under 500,000 clones, with approximately 30% found just once. Sequencing input: naive CD4+ T cells from blood. Receptor source: a man aged 18-30 years in good health.

As regards this clone: Within the sample, other DNA sequences also encode this same CDR3. V and J are TRBV30 and TRBJ2-7, with D possibly TRBD1 on 6 matching bases. V shed 2 bases and J shed 1 base, with 6 bases lying between them. This CDR3 has 12 amino acids. The V gene's germline CDR1 is GTSNPN and CDR2 SVGIG (reference sequence). The CDR3 DNA reads as TGTGCCTGGAGTCAGGGGTCCTACGAGCAGTACTTC. It specifies CAWSQGSYEQYF.

The V and J genes are TRBV28 and TRBJ1-2; D is uncertain. V was shortened by 0 bases and J by 5 bases, with 13 bases between the two germline ends. CDR1 and CDR2 from the germline V gene are MDHEN and SYDVKM. This CDR3 region has 15 residues. The CDR3 region has the DNA TGTGCCAGCAGTTTATGGTCAGTCTACTCATATGGCTACACCTTC. It encodes CASSLWSVYSYGYTF.

The J gene is TRBJ2-6, the V gene TRBV18; D call uncertain. The V end lost 6 bases, the J end lost 4 bases, and 7 bases lay between the germline ends. Germline loops: CDR1 KGHSH, CDR2 LQKENI. CDR3 length: 13 amino acids. The CDR3 DNA follows: TGTGCCAGCTCCCGTGGGGGGGCCAACGTCCTGACTTTC. Protein: CASSRGGANVLTF.

This chain connects TRBV30 to TRBJ2-2; possibly TRBD2 for D (6 bases). The germline V gene encodes CDR1 GTSNPN and CDR2 SVGIG (reference sequence). The CDR3 extends over 16 amino acids. Trimming left V 1 base short and J 7 bases short, with 19 bases between. The CDR3 DNA sequence: TGTGCCTGGAGTGAGGACGGAGGGGAGATGGGCGGGGAGCTGTTTTTT. Translated: CAWSEDGGEMGGELFF.

The chain employs TRBV9 and TRBJ2-5, with a weak D call TRBD1 (6 bases). Looked up from germline, CDR1 is SGDLS and CDR2 is YYNGEE. Trimming removed 3 bases from V and 4 bases from J, with 16 bases in between. This CDR3 region has 15 residues. This CDR3 is CASSAGGGRGETQYF. As DNA, the CDR3 is TGTGCCAGCAGCGCCGGCGGCGGCAGGGGAGAGACCCAGTACTTC.

Only a few counts were recorded for this clone. The rearrangement links TRBV29-1 to TRBJ1-1, with D perhaps TRBD1 (5 bases). V was shortened by 6 bases and J by 4 bases, with 15 bases between the two germline ends. The CDR3 runs to 13 residues. Germline V gene data show CDR1 as SQVTM and CDR2 as ANQGSEA. CDR3 loop: CSVARGVGTEAFF. The CDR3 region has the DNA TGCAGCGTGGCTCGAGGGGTGGGCACTGAAGCTTTCTTT.

V usage is TRBV5-1 and J usage is TRBJ2-3, with D hard to call. The CDR3 sequence is 14 residues long. V was shortened by 2 bases and J by 0 bases, with 7 bases between the two germline ends. From germline, CDR1 is SGHRS and CDR2 YFSETQ. CDR3 amino acids: CASSLRVSTDTQYF. The CDR3 nucleotides read TGCGCCAGCAGCTTACGGGTCAGCACAGATACGCAGTATTTT.

V usage is TRBV4-1 and J usage is TRBJ2-7, with 7 bases matching TRBD2. The V gene's germline CDR1 is MGHRA and CDR2 YSYEKL. The ends lost 6 bases at V and 4 bases at J; junction bases unmatched: 12. CDR3 length: 15 amino acids. CDR3 residues: CASRVRAGSQYEQYF. CDR3 nucleotides: TGCGCCAGCAGAGTCAGAGCGGGATCCCAGTACGAGCAGTACTTC.

This clone appeared a few times. The chain employs TRBV4-1 and TRBJ2-7, with D perhaps matching TRBD1 (6 bases). The CDR3 sequence is 16 residues long. V was clipped by 2 bases and J by 4 bases, with 18 bases between them. Germline-derived CDR1 and CDR2 are MGHRA and YSYEKL. The DNA for the CDR3 is TGCGCCAGCAGCCAACCGTATCAGGACAGAAAATACGAGCAGTACTTC. As protein: CASSQPYQDRKYEQYF.

For this clone: Germline is not matched at one junction end, which may reflect a read error. The chain links TRBV7-7 to TRBJ2-5; TRBD1 aligns across 8 bases. The V gene's germline CDR1 is SSHAT and CDR2 FNYEAQ (reference sequence). The CDR3 is 14 residues long. CDR3 in DNA: TGTGCTAGCAGCCAGGACAGGGTCCAAGAGACCCAGTACTTC. Translation: CASSQDRVQETQYF.

The chain uses TRBV25-1 and TRBJ2-5; D not resolved. This CDR3 has 14 amino acids. Trimming removed 5 bases from V and 4 bases from J, with 14 bases in between. Germline V gene data show CDR1 as MGHDK and CDR2 as SYGVNS. CDR3 sequence: CASSFSKVGETQYF. The CDR3 nucleotides read TGTGCCAGCAGTTTTAGCAAAGTAGGAGAGACCCAGTACTTC.

This clone has a handful of counts. This chain joins TRBV9 and TRBJ2-3; unclear D gene. The CDR3 contains 14 residues. Trimming cost V 0 bases and J 5 bases, with 10 bases left between them. The germline gives CDR1 SGDLS, CDR2 YYNGEE. The CDR3 is CASSVGPPQDTQYF. CDR3 bases: TGTGCCAGCAGCGTAGGACCCCCCCAAGATACGCAGTATTTT. Based on the CDR3 plus reference TRBV9 and TRBJ2-3, the full variable domain is DSGVTQTPKHLITATGQRVTLRCSPRSGDLSVYWYQQSLDQGLQFLIQYYNGEERAKGNILERFSAQQFPDLHSELNLSSLELGDSALYFCASSVGPPQDTQYFGPGTRLTVL.